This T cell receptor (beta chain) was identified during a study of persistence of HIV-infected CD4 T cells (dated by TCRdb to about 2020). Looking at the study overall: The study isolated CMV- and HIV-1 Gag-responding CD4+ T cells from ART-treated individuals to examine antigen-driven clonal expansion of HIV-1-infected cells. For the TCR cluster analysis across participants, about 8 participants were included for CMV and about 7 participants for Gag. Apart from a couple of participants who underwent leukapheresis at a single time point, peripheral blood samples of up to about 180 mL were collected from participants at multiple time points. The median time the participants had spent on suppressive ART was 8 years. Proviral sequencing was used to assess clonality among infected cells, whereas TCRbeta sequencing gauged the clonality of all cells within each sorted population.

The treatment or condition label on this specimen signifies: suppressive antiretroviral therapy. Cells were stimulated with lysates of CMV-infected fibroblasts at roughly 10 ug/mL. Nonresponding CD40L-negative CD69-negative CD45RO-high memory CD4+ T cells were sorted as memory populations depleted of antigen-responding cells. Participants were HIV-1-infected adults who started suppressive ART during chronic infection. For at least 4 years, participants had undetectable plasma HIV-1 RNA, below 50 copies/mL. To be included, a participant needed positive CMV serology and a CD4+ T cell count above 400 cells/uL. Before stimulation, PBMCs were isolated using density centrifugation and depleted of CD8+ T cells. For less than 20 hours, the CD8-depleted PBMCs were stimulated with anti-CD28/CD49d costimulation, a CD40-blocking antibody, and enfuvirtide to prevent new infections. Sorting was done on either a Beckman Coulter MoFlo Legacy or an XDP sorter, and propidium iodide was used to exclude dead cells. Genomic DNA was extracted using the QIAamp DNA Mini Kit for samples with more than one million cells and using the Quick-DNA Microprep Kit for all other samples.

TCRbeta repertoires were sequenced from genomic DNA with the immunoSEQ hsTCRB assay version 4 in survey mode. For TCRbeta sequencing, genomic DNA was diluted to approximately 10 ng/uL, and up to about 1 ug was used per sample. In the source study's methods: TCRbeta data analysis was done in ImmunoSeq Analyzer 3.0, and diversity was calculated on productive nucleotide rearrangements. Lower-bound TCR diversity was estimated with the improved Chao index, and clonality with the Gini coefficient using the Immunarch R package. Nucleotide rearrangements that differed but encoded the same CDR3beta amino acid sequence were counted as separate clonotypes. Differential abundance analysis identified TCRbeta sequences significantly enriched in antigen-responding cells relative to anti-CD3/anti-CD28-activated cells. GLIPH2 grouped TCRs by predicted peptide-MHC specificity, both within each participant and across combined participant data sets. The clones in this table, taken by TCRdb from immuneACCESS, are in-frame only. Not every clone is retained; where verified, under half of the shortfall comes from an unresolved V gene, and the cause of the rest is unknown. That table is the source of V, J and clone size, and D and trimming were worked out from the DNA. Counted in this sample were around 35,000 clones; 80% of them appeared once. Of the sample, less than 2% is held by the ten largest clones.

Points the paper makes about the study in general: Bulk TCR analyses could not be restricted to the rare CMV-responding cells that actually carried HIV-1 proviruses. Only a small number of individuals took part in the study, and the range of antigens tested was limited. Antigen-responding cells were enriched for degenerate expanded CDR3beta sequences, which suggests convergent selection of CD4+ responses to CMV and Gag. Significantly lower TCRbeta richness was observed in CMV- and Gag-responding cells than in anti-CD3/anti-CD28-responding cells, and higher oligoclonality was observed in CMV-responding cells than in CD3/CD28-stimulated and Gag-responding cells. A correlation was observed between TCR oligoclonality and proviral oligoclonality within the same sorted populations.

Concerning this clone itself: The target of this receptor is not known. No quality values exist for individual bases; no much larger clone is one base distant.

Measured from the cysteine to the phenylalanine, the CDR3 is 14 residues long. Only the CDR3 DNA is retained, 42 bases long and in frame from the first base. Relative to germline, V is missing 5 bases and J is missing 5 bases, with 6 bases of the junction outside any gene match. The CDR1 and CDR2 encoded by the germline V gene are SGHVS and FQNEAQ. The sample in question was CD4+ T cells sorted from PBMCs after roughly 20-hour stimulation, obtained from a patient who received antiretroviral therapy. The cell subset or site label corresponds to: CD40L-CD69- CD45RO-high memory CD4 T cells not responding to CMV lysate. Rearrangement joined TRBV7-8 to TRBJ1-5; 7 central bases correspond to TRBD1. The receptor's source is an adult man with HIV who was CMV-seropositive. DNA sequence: TGTGCCAGCAGCCTTCTCCAGGGGGATCAGCCCCAGCATTTT. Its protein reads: CASSLLQGDQPQHF.